This is a list of T cell receptor beta chains from one sample in a study of regulatory dendritic cells for organ transplantation. Libraries were prepared by immunoSEQ multiplex PCR; TCRdb keeps only in-frame clonotypes and omits some of them. This sample has 20,000 or so clones; approximately 80% occur once, and the top ten carry approximately 3.4%. Antigens for these TCRs are unknown. Sequenced material: memory CD4+ T cells from blood cultured with regulatory dendritic cells. The receptors derive from a human donor in good health. CDR3s include the opening cysteine and the closing phenylalanine or tryptophan. The D gene is left open where the match is weak. Rows may omit the clone size; those that give it use once, few, many or a size class.

TGTGCCAGCAGTTTTATTAGGACGGGGAAGGACGAGCAGTACTTC	CASSFIRTGKDEQYF	TRBV6-6	TRBJ2-7	-	-
TGCAGTGACCTTAATGAGCAGTTCTTC	CSDLNEQFF	TRBV20-1	TRBJ2-1	-	-
TGTGCCTGGGAGACAGGGATAGGGCAGTACTTC	CAWETGIGQYF	TRBV30	TRBJ2-7	-	TRBD1
TGTGCCAGCAGTGACAGGGACTCCTATGGCTACACCTTC	CASSDRDSYGYTF	TRBV27	TRBJ1-2	-	TRBD1
TGCGCCAGCAGCCAACGAACGGGAGGTGCCACAGATACGCAGTATTTT	CASSQRTGGATDTQYF	TRBV4-1	TRBJ2-3	-	TRBD2
TGTGCCAAATCGGGGACTAGCGGGTTCACAGGCGACGAGCAGTACTTC	CAKSGTSGFTGDEQYF	TRBV2	TRBJ2-7	-	TRBD2
TGTGCCACGTGGGCTAGCGGAGGTAACTTCCCCCACACAGATACGCAGTATTTT	CATWASGGNFPHTDTQYF	TRBV21-1	TRBJ2-3	-	-
TGTGCCACTGGGACAGGGCTCCAAACAGGTGAAGCTTTCTTT	CATGTGLQTGEAFF	TRBV15	TRBJ1-1	-	TRBD1
TGTGCCAGCAGCGTTCGAAGCGGATTCAGCACAGATACGCAGTATTTT	CASSVRSGFSTDTQYF	TRBV9	TRBJ2-3	-	-
TGTGCCAGCAGCCGACTAGCGGAGAACACCGGGGAGCTGTTTTTT	CASSRLAENTGELFF	TRBV6-6	TRBJ2-2	-	TRBD2
TGTGCCAGCAGCTTGGGGGGGCCTAGCACAGATACGCAGTATTTT	CASSLGGPSTDTQYF	TRBV13	TRBJ2-3	-	-
TGCGCCAGCAGCCCCCGGACAACTAGCAATCAGCCCCAGCATTTT	CASSPRTTSNQPQHF	TRBV4-1	TRBJ1-5	few	-
TGTGCCAGCAGCTTAGATGGCGGCTACAATGAGCAGTTCTTC	CASSLDGGYNEQFF	TRBV11-3	TRBJ2-1	-	-
TGCGCCAGCAGTGAGTCGGGGCGCGGGGAGCTGTTTTTT	CASSESGRGELFF	TRBV10-2	TRBJ2-2	-	-
TGTGCTAGTGGTCTCAGCGGCATGACCTCTGGAAACACCATATATTTT	CASGLSGMTSGNTIYF	TRBV12-5	TRBJ1-3	few	-
TGTGCCAGCTCACCACAGGATCAGGGCGGGTATGGCTACACCTTC	CASSPQDQGGYGYTF	TRBV18	TRBJ1-2	few	-
TGTGCCAGCAGTTTCCAGGGCCACTATGGCTACACCTTC	CASSFQGHYGYTF	TRBV28	TRBJ1-2	-	-
TGCAGCGTTGCCGACAGGGTAAATCAGCCCCAGCATTTT	CSVADRVNQPQHF	TRBV29-1	TRBJ1-5	-	TRBD1
TGTGCCAGCAGCTTGGGTTCCTACGAGCAGTACTTC	CASSLGSYEQYF	TRBV7-9	TRBJ2-7	-	-
TGCGCCAGCAGCCAAGATTTGGGGACCAAGTTCTTC	CASSQDLGTKFF	TRBV4-1	TRBJ2-1	-	-
TGCGCCAGCAGCCCCGGACAAGCTAATGAAAAACTGTTTTTT	CASSPGQANEKLFF	TRBV4-3	TRBJ1-4	once	-
TGTGCCAGCAGTAACCCTGGACATCTCACCGGGGAGCTGTTTTTT	CASSNPGHLTGELFF	TRBV28	TRBJ2-2	-	-
TGTGCCAGCAGCTTAGGAGGGAGACCCGGGGAGCTGTTTTTT	CASSLGGRPGELFF	TRBV11-2	TRBJ2-2	-	-
TGTGCCACCAGCAGAGATATCGGGGACACCATATATTTT	CATSRDIGDTIYF	TRBV15	TRBJ1-3	-	-
TGCGCCAGCAGCCAAGAGGGGACGACCGGATCGACGGCGGGTTCACCCCTCCACTTT	CASSQEGTTGSTAGSPLHF	TRBV4-1	TRBJ1-6	-	-
TGTGCCAGCAGCCAGGAAGGACAGGGAAACTACGAGCAGTACTTC	CASSQEGQGNYEQYF	TRBV4-2	TRBJ2-7	-	TRBD1
TGTGCCAGCAGCGTAGGGTGGACTAGGACCACAGATACGCAGTATTTT	CASSVGWTRTTDTQYF	TRBV9	TRBJ2-3	-	TRBD2
TGTGCCAGCTGGGACAGGGTCTACGAGCAGTACTTC	CASWDRVYEQYF	TRBV6-1	TRBJ2-7	few	TRBD1
TGCAGCGTTGAATTGCCCGCGGCATATGGCTACACCTTC	CSVELPAAYGYTF	TRBV29-1	TRBJ1-2	-	-
TGTGCCAGCAGAAGGGGGAGGGGGAACACAGATACGCAGTATTTT	CASRRGRGNTDTQYF	TRBV6-5	TRBJ2-3	-	-
TGTGCCAGCAGCCAAGATGGGCGTGGCAAGCCCCAGCATTTT	CASSQDGRGKPQHF	TRBV4-2	TRBJ1-5	-	-
TGTGCCAGCAGCCCGCAACGGGGTGAAAAACTGTTTTTT	CASSPQRGEKLFF	TRBV7-2	TRBJ1-4	-	-
TGTGCCAGTAGTAAAACATCGGACAGGGGGCTTTTGAATTCACCCCTCCACTTT	CASSKTSDRGLLNSPLHF	TRBV19	TRBJ1-6	-	TRBD1
TGCGCCAGTAGGACAGACTCCTATGGCTACACCTTC	CASRTDSYGYTF	TRBV10-2	TRBJ1-2	-	-
TGTGCCATCAGTGACCCAGTGGGCGGCAGGGGAGGGGAAGATACGCAGTATTTT	CAISDPVGGRGGEDTQYF	TRBV10-3	TRBJ2-3	-	-
TGTGCCAGCAGCTTTTTTGGGGGCGCGAACACTGAAGCTTTCTTT	CASSFFGGANTEAFF	TRBV7-2	TRBJ1-1	-	-
TGTGCCAGCAGTGTTTTTGACCCTTCTAATTCACCCCTCCACTTT	CASSVFDPSNSPLHF	TRBV2	TRBJ1-6	-	-
TGTGCCAGCAGTTTACGGATGAACACTGAAGCTTTCTTT	CASSLRMNTEAFF	TRBV27	TRBJ1-1	-	-
TGTGCCAGCAGCGTAGCTCAGGAGGGCCTAAATGAGCAGTTCTTC	CASSVAQEGLNEQFF	TRBV9	TRBJ2-1	-	-
TGTGCCAGCAGCCAAGTCCGGGACAATCCCCAGCATTTT	CASSQVRDNPQHF	TRBV4-2	TRBJ1-5	few	-
TGTGCGACTGCCACTGGGGCGGGCTACGAGCAGTACTTC	CATATGAGYEQYF	TRBV7-3	TRBJ2-7	-	-
TGTGCCAGCCATCGAGGGAGAGGGTATTACACTGAAGCTTTCTTT	CASHRGRGYYTEAFF	TRBV2	TRBJ1-1	-	-
TGTGCCAGTAGTATCCCGTCCCTCGGCACTGAAGCTTTCTTT	CASSIPSLGTEAFF	TRBV19	TRBJ1-1	-	-
TGTGCCAGCAGCTGGAAGGGGTTTTCCTACAATGAGCAGTTCTTC	CASSWKGFSYNEQFF	TRBV5-8	TRBJ2-1	-	-